Sequencing of this TCR beta chain was carried out in a study of T cells expressing NK-cell markers. Study-wide findings and caveats: The study did not resolve the HCMV specificity of expanded NKG2C+ T cell clones. These same clonotypes (in four donors) also led the CD3+CD56-NKG2C+ fraction.

5'RACE template switching built TCR beta cDNA with unique molecular identifiers. Each CDR3 protein gets one entry in TCRdb, which reprocessed the 5' RACE reads and gives no DNA. The repertoire table contains about 460,000 distinct CDR3 sequences. Note on this clonotype: The target antigen is unknown.

This CDR3 is built from 11 residues. The chain uses TRBV12-3 or TRBV12-4 and TRBJ2-2. Sequencing was done on a sample of blood T cells: a sorted CD56 or NKG2C T cell subset, CD4+ or CD8+ T cells, or bulk PBMC T cells (not recorded which). This TCR was recovered from a woman aged 45-60 years in good health. The chain's CDR3 is CATGDTGELFF.